A selection of T cell receptor beta chains follows, all from one sample in a study of cytomegalovirus exposure and HLA in healthy donors. Sequencing used immunoSEQ multiplex PCR; TCRdb keeps in-frame clones, though not all of them. There are about 120,000 clones in the sample; 70% to 90% occur only once, and 2.1% lies in the top ten. Sequenced input: PBMCs. These receptors were taken from a woman in her twenties or thirties in good health and CMV-seronegative. Each CDR3 is given with its conserved first and last residue. D genes are given only for firm matches. A clone size is listed for some rows: how often the clone was seen (once, few, many), or a class if it is expanded.

>TRBV10-3|-|TRBD1|TRBJ2-5
TGTGCCATCAGTGGACAGGGTCCTCAAGAGACCCAGTACTTC
CAISGQGPQETQYF
>TRBV6-1|-|-|TRBJ2-7
TGTGCCAGCAGTGAACGGGGTAGCTTTGGCGAGCAGTACTTC
CASSERGSFGEQYF
>TRBV6-1|-|TRBD1|TRBJ1-2
TGTGCCAGCAGGGGATGGACAGGGGTGTTCACCTTC
CASRGWTGVFTF
>TRBV5-6|-|TRBD1|TRBJ2-2
TGTGCCAGCAGCTTGACAGGGGGCGCAGTCACCGGGGAGCTGTTTTTT
CASSLTGGAVTGELFF
>TRBV4-1|-|TRBD1|TRBJ2-5
TGCGCCAGCAGCCAAGATATGGGGGACAGGGGCTTCTGGGAGACCCAGTACTTC
CASSQDMGDRGFWETQYF
>TRBV7-3|once|-|TRBJ2-1
TGTGCCAGCAGCCCGGGAGTTGGGGGCAATGAGCAGTTCTTC
CASSPGVGGNEQFF
>TRBV19|-|-|TRBJ1-2
TGTGCCAGTACCGGGGGGGACTCCTCTAACTATGGCTACACCTTC
CASTGGDSSNYGYTF
>TRBV19|-|-|TRBJ1-1
TGTGCCAGTAGCGGGGAAGTTAGGACTGAAGCTTTCTTT
CASSGEVRTEAFF
>TRBV10-3|-|-|TRBJ2-7
TGTGCCATCAGCCCGACTGAGTACGAGCAGTACTTC
CAISPTEYEQYF
>TRBV27|-|-|TRBJ2-7
TGTGCCAGCAGTTTCGTTTCAGGGTACGAGCAGTACTTC
CASSFVSGYEQYF
>TRBV6-5|-|TRBD1|TRBJ2-5
TGTGCCAGCAGCCCGAGCACAGGGGGGCGGCAGTACTTC
CASSPSTGGRQYF
>TRBV5-1|-|TRBD2|TRBJ2-3
TGCGCCAGCAGCTTGCCCGAGACTAGCGGGGTTGATACGCAGTATTTT
CASSLPETSGVDTQYF
>TRBV30|once|TRBD1|TRBJ2-2
TGTGCCTGGAGTCATAGGGACAGGGTAGCCGGGGAGCTGTTTTTT
CAWSHRDRVAGELFF
>TRBV11-2|-|-|TRBJ1-3
TGTGCCAGCAGCTACAATGGAAACACCATATATTTT
CASSYNGNTIYF
>TRBV5-1|-|TRBD2|TRBJ2-1
TGCGCCAGCAGGGGACTAGCGGGGGGCTTGGAGCAGTTCTTC
CASRGLAGGLEQFF
>TRBV6-4|-|TRBD1|TRBJ2-2
TGTGCCAGCAGTGACACGGGACAGGCGAACACCGGGGAGCTGTTTTTT
CASSDTGQANTGELFF
>TRBV27|-|TRBD1|TRBJ1-2
TGTGCCAGCAGTTCTCAGGGGGCAGACTATGGCTACACCTTC
CASSSQGADYGYTF
>TRBV6-6|-|TRBD1|TRBJ1-2
TGTGCCAGCAGTGGGCCGGACAGGGGGGAAGGCTACACCTTC
CASSGPDRGEGYTF
>TRBV9|-|TRBD1|TRBJ1-3
TGTGCCAGCAGCGTAGGAGTCCGGGGGACAGGGGGTGGAAACACCATATATTTT
CASSVGVRGTGGGNTIYF
>TRBV15|-|-|TRBJ1-4
TGTGCCACCAGCAGCGTGGACAGCACTGAAAAACTGTTTTTT
CATSSVDSTEKLFF
>TRBV4-3|-|-|TRBJ2-7
TGCGCCAGCAGCCAAGAAAGGAGGGGGCCCAACTACGAGCAGTACTTC
CASSQERRGPNYEQYF
>TRBV27|once|-|TRBJ1-6
TGTGCCAGCAGTTTAAGGAGACAGGATAATTCACCCCTCCACTTT
CASSLRRQDNSPLHF